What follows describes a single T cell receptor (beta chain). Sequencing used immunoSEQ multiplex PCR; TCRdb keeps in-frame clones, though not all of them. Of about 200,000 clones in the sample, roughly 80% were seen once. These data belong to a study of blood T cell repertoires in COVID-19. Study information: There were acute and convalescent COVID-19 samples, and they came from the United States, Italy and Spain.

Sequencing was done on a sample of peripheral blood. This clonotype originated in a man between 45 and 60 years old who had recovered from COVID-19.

CDR3 protein: CASLDLAGVRDGELFF. The DNA for the CDR3 is TGTGCCAGTCTGGACCTAGCGGGAGTTCGCGACGGGGAGCTGTTTTTT. The rearrangement uses TRBV19 and TRBJ2-2; TRBD2 agrees at 10 bases. Germline-derived CDR1 and CDR2 are LNHDA and SQIVND (reference sequence). This CDR3 contains 16 residues. V shed 8 bases, J shed 7 bases, and the junction held 13 bases outside the gene matches.